This T cell receptor beta chain was documented in a study of T cells in Graves' hyperthyroidism and ophthalmopathy. Amplification of TCR beta CDR3 regions used RNA as the template. TCR CDR3 regions were first amplified by RT-PCR with HTBI primers. TCRdb independently ran MiXCR on the multiplex PCR reads; one entry per CDR3 protein. The data show hundreds of thousands of distinct CDR3 sequences, with over 35% seen just once and approximately 8.7% held by the top ten. Patients having uncontrolled infection, another autoimmune disease, pregnancy or lactation were not included. The PBMCs studied were ones that came from about 10 ml fresh peripheral blood. V lost 8 bases and J 6 bases, leaving 19 bases between the germline ends. Germline CDR1 ENHRY, CDR2 SYGVKD. The CDR3 consists of 15 residues.

This TCR was recovered from a man aged 18 to 35 with Graves' hyperthyroidism. The rearrangement joins TRBV10-3 to TRBJ1-4; D is perhaps TRBD1 (6 bases). The specimen sequenced was blood. The CDR3 loop reads CAIATSGGQDEKLFF. The CDR3 DNA follows: TGTGCCATCGCGACTAGCGGGGGGCAGGATGAAAAACTGTTTTTT.